This TCR beta chain is from a study of T-cell memory formation after mild COVID-19 (dated by TCRdb to about 2021). Broadly, across the study: TCR sequence clusters from the two donors were found to be largely donor specific. In a couple of donors, T-cell clones that expanded and contracted after mild COVID-19 were followed by sequencing TCRalpha and TCRbeta repertoires longitudinally. Two young, previously healthy adult volunteers, one female and one male, were included in the cohort. The paper as a whole reports these results and caveats: Only a couple of mild cases were covered in the study, and larger cohorts including severe cases with pre-infection samples were considered necessary. Some responding clones were detected in pre-infection memory, which suggested that pre-existing cross-reactive memory T cells had joined the SARS-CoV-2 response. Clones that contracted from day 15 to 85 showed balanced CD4/CD8 phenotypes, whereas a second wave of clones that expanded from day 15 to 37 leaned towards CD4+. The second-wave clones that peaked on day 37 were not confirmed to be SARS-CoV-2 specific. Contracting CD4+ clones were located mainly in the CM and EM memory subsets, whereas CD8+ clones were found to be enriched in EMRA.

This clonotype was counted only a few times. Its antigen is currently not known. Base qualities were left out, and no much larger clone turns up one base away. PBMCs were isolated by Ficoll-Paque density gradient centrifugation. CDR1 LGHDT and CDR2 YNNKEL are derived from the germline V gene (reference sequence). Inclusive of the bounding cysteine and phenylalanine, the CDR3 is 15 residues long. The DNA shown is the 45-base CDR3, in frame from base 1. V loses 1 base at its end and J loses 3 bases; junction bases beyond the gene matches: 4. Sequencing was carried out with an Illumina NovaSeq 6000. cDNA libraries for TCRalpha and TCRbeta were prepared by 5'RACE using constant-segment primers, with sample barcodes and unique molecular identifiers added. Trizol reagent was used to extract RNA from every sample. Amplification of the libraries took two PCR steps, and the second step added a second sample barcode plus Illumina TruSeq adapters. Libraries were sequenced on an Illumina NovaSeq with 2 x 150 bp paired-end reads. From the authors' description of their analysis: Demultiplexing of reads and collapsing into UMI-guided consensus sequences were performed with migec v1.2.7. Using mixcr v2.1.11, UMI consensuses were aligned to TRA and TRB V and J templates and then assembled into clonotypes. Expanded or contracted clonotypes were those called significant by both edgeR and NoisET, with noise models trained on biological replicates. For edgeR calls, a false discovery rate-adjusted p below 0.01 and a log2 fold-change threshold of 1 were applied. PCA with hierarchical clustering of max-normalized trajectories of the 1000 most abundant clonotypes was used as exploratory dynamics analysis. Each responding clone was given a CD4 or CD8 phenotype based on the CD4+ and CD8+ repertoires, which had been sequenced separately. The public reads were reanalyzed by TCRdb: fastp trimming at Q25, MiXCR alignment, in-frame beta chains only. Entries are consolidated by CDR3 protein sequence, retaining the most common genes and DNA. Clone size and V and J calls follow TCRdb, not the original study. Present in this sample are 200,000 or so distinct CDR3 sequences, around 17% of which were seen just once. The ten largest clones represent approximately 2.4% of the sample.

Here the chain combines TRBV3-1 and TRBJ2-5, with 8 middle bases fitting TRBD2. The sequenced sample was PBMCs or a T cell subset sorted from them (not recorded which). This TCR came from an adult woman who had mild COVID-19 (a few samples of this study predate the infection). The sample titles of this study are shuffled in the database, so cell type and time point are left out; the donor was told from shared clones. The nucleotide sequence reads TGTGCCAGCAGCCAAGGAGGGACTAGGGAAGAGACCCAGTACTTC. It is translated as CASSQGGTREETQYF.